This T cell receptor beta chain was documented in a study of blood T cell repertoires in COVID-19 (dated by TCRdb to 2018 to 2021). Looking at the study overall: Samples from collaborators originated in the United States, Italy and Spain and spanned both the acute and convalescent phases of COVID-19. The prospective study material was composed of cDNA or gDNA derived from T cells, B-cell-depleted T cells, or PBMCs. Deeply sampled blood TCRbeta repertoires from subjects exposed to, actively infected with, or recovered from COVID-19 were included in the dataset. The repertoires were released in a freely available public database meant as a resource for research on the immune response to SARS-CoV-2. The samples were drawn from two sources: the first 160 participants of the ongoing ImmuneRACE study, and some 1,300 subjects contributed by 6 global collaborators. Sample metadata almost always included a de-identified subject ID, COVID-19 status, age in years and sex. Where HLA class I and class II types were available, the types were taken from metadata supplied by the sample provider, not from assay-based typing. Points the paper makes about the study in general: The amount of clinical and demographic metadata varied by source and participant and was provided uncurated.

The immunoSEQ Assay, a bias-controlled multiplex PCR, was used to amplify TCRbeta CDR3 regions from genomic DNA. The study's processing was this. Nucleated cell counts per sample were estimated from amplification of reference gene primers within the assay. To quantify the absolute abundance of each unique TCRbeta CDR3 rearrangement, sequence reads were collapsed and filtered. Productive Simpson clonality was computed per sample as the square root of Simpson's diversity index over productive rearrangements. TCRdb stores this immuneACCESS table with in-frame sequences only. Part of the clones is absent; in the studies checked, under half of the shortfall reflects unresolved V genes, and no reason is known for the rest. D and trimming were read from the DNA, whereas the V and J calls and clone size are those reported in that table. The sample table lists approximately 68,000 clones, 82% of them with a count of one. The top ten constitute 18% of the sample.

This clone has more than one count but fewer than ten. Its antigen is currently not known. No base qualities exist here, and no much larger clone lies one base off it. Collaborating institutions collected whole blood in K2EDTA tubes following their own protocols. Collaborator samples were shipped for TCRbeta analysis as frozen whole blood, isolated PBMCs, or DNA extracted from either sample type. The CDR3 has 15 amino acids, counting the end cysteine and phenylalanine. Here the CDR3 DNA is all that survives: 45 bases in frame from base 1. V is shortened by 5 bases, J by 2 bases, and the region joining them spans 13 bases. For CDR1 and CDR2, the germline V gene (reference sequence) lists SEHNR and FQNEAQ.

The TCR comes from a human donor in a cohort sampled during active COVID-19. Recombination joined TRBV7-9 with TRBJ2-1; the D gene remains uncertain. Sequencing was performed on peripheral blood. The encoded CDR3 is CASSTHNIPYNEQFF. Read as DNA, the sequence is TGTGCCAGCAGCACACACAATATACCCTACAATGAGCAGTTCTTC.